The next 30 T cell receptor beta chains were all read from a single sample in a study of molecular identifiers for immune sequencing clone quantification. In TCRdb, the PCR reads were re-called with MiXCR into one record per CDR3 protein. The table has about 320,000 distinct CDR3 sequences, 20% to 25% seen once. Sequencing was carried out using naive CD8+ T cells from blood, with Jurkat cell RNA spiked in. Subset of the sample: FACS-sorted CD8+CD4-CCR7+CD45RA+ naive T cells. All receptors come from a human donor in good health. Some libraries in this study had Jurkat cell RNA spiked in.

This clonotype was counted between two and nine times. V and J are TRBV7-9 and TRBJ1-6; 9 nucleotides line up with TRBD1. Per the germline V gene, CDR1 is SEHNR and CDR2 is FQNEAQ (reference sequence). This CDR3 region has 16 residues. The ends lost 1 base at V and 9 bases at J; junction bases unmatched: 7. The CDR3 region is CASSLDGQGLSSPLHF. The CDR3 bases are TGTGCCAGCAGCTTAGACGGACAGGGGCTTAGTTCACCCCTCCACTTT.

This clonotype has a count of ten or more. The chain combines TRBV6-2 or TRBV6-3 with TRBJ2-7; TRBD2 might be the D (5 bases). The V end was cut by 0 bases, the J end by 6 bases, with 15 bases between. CDR3 length: 15 amino acids. Germline CDR1 reads MNHEY; CDR2 reads SVGEGT. DNA of the CDR3: TGTGCCAGCAGTTACTCTCCGGACTCCGGGGTCGAGCAGTACTTC. Its translation: CASSYSPDSGVEQYF.

Ten or more counts support this clonotype. The gene calls are TRBV12-3 or TRBV12-4 and TRBJ1-1; D not resolved. There are 13 residues in the CDR3. V was pared by 5 bases and J by 0 bases, with 7 bases between. The CDR3 region is CASSTVMNTEAFF. The CDR3, as DNA: TGTGCCAGCAGTACAGTCATGAACACTGAAGCTTTCTTT.

This clonotype showed up many times. V is TRBV3-1 and J is TRBJ2-3; D not certain. The CDR3 loop spans 14 amino acids. Trimming cost V 4 bases and J 0 bases, with 8 bases left between them. The germline gives CDR1 LGHDT, CDR2 YNNKEL (reference sequence). CDR3 protein: CASSPVGSTDTQYF. As DNA, the CDR3 is TGTGCCAGCAGCCCCGTCGGAAGCACAGATACGCAGTATTTT.

This clonotype was counted ten times or more. V gene TRBV27 combines with J gene TRBJ1-1; no clear D gene. In germline, CDR1 is MNHEY, CDR2 SMNVEV (reference sequence). This CDR3 is built from 14 residues. Deletions cut 4 bases from V and 6 bases from J, with 15 bases between. The CDR3 here is CASSSPRIPAEAFF. The CDR3 DNA sequence: TGTGCCAGCAGTTCTCCCCGGATTCCTGCTGAAGCTTTCTTT.

This clonotype was picked up one time. One base away lies a much larger clone, so this may be a sequencing read error. This chain joins TRBV29-1 and TRBJ1-2, with 8 bases aligning to TRBD1. The CDR3 has 13 residues. CDR1 is SQVTM, CDR2 ANQGSEA, per germline. The CDR3 loop is CGVDLDRVYGYTF. The CDR3 coding sequence is TGCGGCGTTGATTTGGACAGGGTTTATGGCTACACCTTC.

Many counts were recorded for this clonotype. The chain uses TRBV19 and TRBJ2-7; tentatively, D is TRBD2 (6 bases). The CDR3 sequence is 13 residues long. Germline V lookup: CDR1 LNHDA, CDR2 SQIVND (reference sequence). The CDR3: CASRAGLSYEQYF. The CDR3 bases are TGTGCATCCAGGGCAGGACTATCCTACGAGCAGTACTTC.

The table lists this clonotype with a few counts. The gene calls are TRBV7-9 and TRBJ2-3; no firm D call. Germline V gives CDR1 SEHNR, CDR2 FQNEAQ (reference sequence). Deletions cut 6 bases from V and 14 bases from J, with 15 bases between. CDR3 length: 11 amino acids. CDR3 residues: CASRLEPPGYF. Written as DNA, the CDR3 is TGTGCCAGCAGGTTGGAGCCTCCCGGGTATTTT.

This clonotype was counted at least ten times. The J gene is TRBJ1-1, the V gene TRBV5-5, with unresolved D. V was shortened by 2 bases and J by 5 bases, with 7 bases between the two germline ends. The V gene's germline CDR1 is SGHKS and CDR2 YYEKEE (reference sequence). This CDR3 contains 12 residues. The CDR3 loop is CASSFVGTEAFF. The CDR3 nucleotides read TGTGCCAGCAGCTTTGTTGGGACTGAAGCTTTCTTT.

A word on this clonotype: A much larger clonotype is one base distant, so this may be a read error. This sequence joins TRBV5-6 and TRBJ1-3; D may be TRBD1 (5 bases). Germline CDR1 reads SGHDT; CDR2 reads YYEEEE. V gave up 2 bases and J gave up 2 bases, with 8 bases separating them. This CDR3 contains 14 residues. The CDR3 loop is CASSLGAAGNTIYF. CDR3 in DNA: TGTGCCAGCAGCTTAGGGGCTGCTGGAAACACCATATATTTT.

The rearrangement uses TRBV29-1 and TRBJ2-5; D may correspond to TRBD1 or TRBD2 (6 bases each). V was clipped by 7 bases and J by 5 bases, with 20 bases between them. Per germline, CDR1 SQVTM and CDR2 ANQGSEA. The CDR3 runs 14 residues. In DNA, the CDR3 is TGCAGCGCTCTTAACAGGACCGGGGGCGAGACCCAGTACTTC. Protein: CSALNRTGGETQYF.

In its sample, this clonotype was seen many times. The germline gene is not matched at one end of the junction; a read error may be the cause. This chain connects TRBV23-1 to TRBJ2-4; D possibly corresponds to TRBD2 (6 bases). TRBV23-1 is flagged as an ORF with uncertain function. CDR3 size: 11 residues. The CDR3 DNA is TGCGCCAGCAGGCAGCCGTTGGGGGGAAACTTC. Translation: CASRQPLGGNF.

Many counts were recorded for this clonotype. The chain employs TRBV7-3 and TRBJ2-1, with TRBD2 identical over 11 bases. The germline V gene has CDR1 SGHTA and CDR2 FQGTGA. CDR3 length equals 17 residues. V lost 1 base and J lost 4; bases outside the gene matches: 6. In nucleotides, the CDR3 is TGTGCCAGCAGCTTAAATCCGGGACTAGCGGATTACAATGAGCAGTTCTTC. It yields the protein CASSLNPGLADYNEQFF. The complete variable domain, with remaining parts taken from reference TRBV7-3 and TRBJ2-1, reads GAGVSQTPSNKVTEKGKYVELRCDPISGHTALYWYRQSLGQGPEFLIYFQGTGAADDSGLPNDRFFAVRPEGSVSTLKIQRTERGDSAVYLCASSLNPGLADYNEQFFGPGTRLTVL.

This clonotype was observed many times. V and J are TRBV19 and TRBJ2-3, with D hard to call. Trimming pared 2 bases from V and 1 base from J, leaving 7 bases between. The CDR3 loop spans 14 amino acids. Germline assignment: CDR1 LNHDA and CDR2 SQIVND (reference sequence). CDR3 DNA: TGTGCCAGTAGTATAAGTGGGGGCACAGATACGCAGTATTTT. Its translation is CASSISGGTDTQYF.

There are many counts of this clonotype. The V gene is TRBV27, the J gene TRBJ2-7; D is possibly TRBD1 (6 bases). This CDR3 is built from 16 residues. Per germline, CDR1 MNHEY and CDR2 SMNVEV (reference sequence). V was clipped by 4 bases and J by 3 bases, with 19 bases between them. The CDR3 loop is CASSSPSRQGNYEQYF. DNA for the CDR3: TGTGCCAGCAGTTCCCCCAGCCGTCAGGGGAACTACGAGCAGTACTTC.

This clonotype was counted many times. This rearrangement joins TRBV7-2 to TRBJ2-3, with D perhaps matching TRBD1 (5 bases). Germline V gene data show CDR1 as SGHTA and CDR2 as FQGNSA. V shed 1 base and J shed 14 bases, with 16 bases lying between them. The CDR3 length is 13 residues. CDR3 in amino acids: CASSLVQGPLPYF. Written as DNA, the CDR3 is TGTGCCAGCAGCTTAGTCCAGGGCCCACTGCCGTATTTT.

This clonotype was counted ten times or more. This chain connects TRBV5-5 to TRBJ1-5, with D perhaps matching TRBD1 (5 bases). Trimming took 3 bases from V and 4 from J, leaving 14 bases between them. The CDR3 is 15 amino acids. Germline loops: CDR1 SGHKS, CDR2 YYEKEE (reference sequence). Here the CDR3 DNA reads TGTGCCAGCAGCTCCGCGGTCGGGGGGAATCAGCCCCAGCATTTT. Translated, it gives CASSSAVGGNQPQHF. The whole variable domain, remainder taken from reference TRBV5-5 and TRBJ1-5, is DAGVTQSPTHLIKTRGQQVTLRCSPISGHKSVSWYQQVLGQGPQFIFQYYEKEERGRGNFPDRFSARQFPNYSSELNVNALLLGDSALYLCASSSAVGGNQPQHFGDGTRLSIL.

This clonotype was detected a few times. This chain links TRBV28 with TRBJ1-1, with unresolved D. Per germline, CDR1 MDHEN and CDR2 SYDVKM. Trimming removed 4 bases from V and 1 base from J, with 10 bases in between. This CDR3 contains 14 residues. This chain's CDR3 is CASSYGSRNTEAFF. The CDR3 DNA sequence: TGTGCCAGCAGTTACGGGAGCCGGAACACTGAAGCTTTCTTT.

A remark on this clonotype: A clone one base away is much larger, so this may be a read error. The final CDR3 position lacks the conserved phenylalanine or tryptophan, pointing to a likely read error. The rearrangement joins TRBV27 to TRBJ1-4; D ambiguous. Trimming shortened V by 5 bases and J by 8 bases, and 12 bases separated the two germline ends. The CDR3 extends over 13 amino acids. Germline CDR1 is MNHEY and CDR2 is SMNVEV (reference sequence). The CDR3 region is CASSTGMLEKLFS. CDR3 sequence (DNA): TGTGCCAGCAGTACCGGGATGTTAGAAAAACTGTTTTCT.

This clonotype was picked up many times. The chain recombines TRBV5-5 with TRBJ1-1, with D perhaps matching TRBD1 (5 bases). With 1 base removed from V and 6 bases from J, the gap between germline ends came to 13 bases. This CDR3 has 14 amino acids. CDR1 and CDR2 (germline): SGHKS, YYEKEE (reference sequence). In DNA form, the CDR3 reads TGTGCCAGCAGCTTGCTCTGGGAGGGGCCTGAAGCTTTCTTT. Its protein product is CASSLLWEGPEAFF.

This clonotype has a count of ten or more. The chain carries TRBV12-3 or TRBV12-4 and TRBJ1-4, with D perhaps matching TRBD1 (6 bases). This CDR3 is built from 14 residues. V was clipped by 6 bases and J by 10 bases, with 18 bases between them. The CDR3 region has the DNA TGTGCCAGCAGAACCTTACTCGACAGGTTAAAACTGTTTTTT. Amino acid sequence: CASRTLLDRLKLFF.

The table lists this clonotype with many counts. The chain joins TRBV15 to TRBJ2-3; TRBD2 might be the D (5 bases). CDR1 is LNHNV and CDR2 is YYDKDF in the germline V gene (reference sequence). The V end was cut by 2 bases, the J end by 2 bases, with 14 bases between. The CDR3 runs to 16 residues. Here the CDR3 DNA reads TGTGCCACCAGCAGACCTAAAGCGGAGAACACAGATACGCAGTATTTT. Encoded protein: CATSRPKAENTDTQYF.

Many counts were recorded for this clonotype. At one end the junction does not follow the germline gene, possibly because of a read error. The chain is built from TRBV4-3 and TRBJ2-1; 8 nucleotides agree with TRBD2. CDR3 length equals 15 residues. Germline CDR1 is LGHNA and CDR2 is YSLEER. CDR3 in DNA: TGCGCCAGCAGCCAAGACCTCCCGGGAGGGGCGGAAGGGGGGTTC. Translating gives CASSQDLPGGAEGGF.

The V gene is TRBV21-1, the J gene TRBJ2-3; no DNA check was done on the table's D call, TRBD1. TRBV21-1 is termed a pseudogene. This CDR3 spans 15 amino acids. The CDR3 DNA is TGTGCCAGCAGCAAAGTAGAGGGGGGGGCAGATACGCAGTATTTT. Translating gives CASSKVEGGADTQYF.

The chain employs TRBV4-3 and TRBJ1-4; no reliable D call. V shed 0 bases and J shed 5 bases, with 10 bases lying between them. The germline gives CDR1 LGHNA, CDR2 YSLEER. This CDR3 contains 15 residues. Here the CDR3 DNA reads TGCGCCAGCAGCCAAGATATAGGGTGGAATGAAAAACTGTTTTTT. Translated: CASSQDIGWNEKLFF.

This clonotype was counted at least ten times. V is TRBV10-3 and J is TRBJ2-7; D remains unclear. Germline CDR1 and CDR2: ENHRY and SYGVKD. Deletions cut 0 bases from V and 5 bases from J, with 11 bases between. The CDR3 extends over 14 amino acids. The CDR3: CAISESAGGHEQYF. The CDR3 region has the DNA TGTGCCATCAGTGAGTCTGCAGGCGGCCACGAGCAGTACTTC.

Many counts were recorded for this clonotype. This rearrangement joins TRBV7-9 to TRBJ2-2; tentatively, D is TRBD2 (5 bases). The CDR3 length is 15 residues. The germline gives CDR1 SEHNR, CDR2 FQNEAQ (reference sequence). The germline V and J ends were trimmed by 0 bases and 5 bases, with 10 bases remaining between them. The CDR3 region has the DNA TGTGCCAGCAGCTTAGCGGACGAGGGAACCGGGGAGCTGTTTTTT. Protein sequence: CASSLADEGTGELFF. Looking up the rest from reference TRBV7-9 and TRBJ2-2 gives the full variable domain: DTGVSQNPRHKITKRGQNVTFRCDPISEHNRLYWYRQTLGQGPEFLTYFQNEAQLEKSRLLSDRFSAERPKGSFSTLEIQRTEQGDSAMYLCASSLADEGTGELFFGEGSRLTVL.

This clonotype has a count of ten or more. The chain uses TRBV2 and TRBJ2-3, with 13 bases identical to TRBD2. Trimming took 5 bases from V and 2 from J; bases not matched to a gene: 4. The CDR3 totals 16 residues. The germline V gene has CDR1 SNHLY and CDR2 FYNNEI. CDR3 DNA sequence: TGTGCCAGCAGTCCGGGACTAGCGGGGCTCACAGATACGCAGTATTTT. Translation: CASSPGLAGLTDTQYF.

This clonotype is a singleton in its sample. A much larger clonotype is one base distant, so this may be a read error. The CDR3 ends on some other residue instead of the conserved phenylalanine or tryptophan, so this is likely a read error. J is TRBJ1-1 and V is TRBV14, with 7 bases that match TRBD1. The length of the CDR3 is 13 residues. The germline V gene encodes CDR1 SGHDN and CDR2 FVKESK. With V trimmed by 0 bases and J by 8 bases, 3 bases remained unmatched. The CDR3 coding sequence is TGTGCCAGCAGCCAAGAAGGGGACAGAGAAGCTTTCTCT. Translated, it gives CASSQEGDREAFS.

The chain recombines TRBV19 with TRBJ2-5, with D tentatively TRBD2 (6 bases). Germline lookup yields CDR1 LNHDA and CDR2 SQIVND (reference sequence). The V end lost 7 bases, the J end lost 5 bases, and 17 bases lay between the germline ends. There are 14 residues in the CDR3. As DNA, the CDR3 is TGTGCCAGTAACCCAGGGAGGTTCGATGAGACCCAGTACTTC. Encoded protein: CASNPGRFDETQYF.